Shown below are 10 T cell receptor beta chains from a single sample sequenced in a study of somatic mutations in cytotoxic T cells in rheumatoid arthritis. Repertoires were generated with immunoSEQ multiplex PCR, while TCRdb's copy carries only in-frame clones and drops some. The profile shows about 16,000 clones, around 80% of them singletons. What was sequenced was CD8+ T cells sorted from blood. All receptors derive from a woman between 50 and 59 years old with rheumatoid arthritis.

The chain uses TRBV7-9 and TRBJ2-2; perhaps D is TRBD1 or TRBD2 (5 bases each). Trimming removed 0 bases from V and 3 bases from J, with 14 bases in between. The CDR3 is 17 amino acids. The germline V gene encodes CDR1 SEHNR and CDR2 FQNEAQ (reference sequence). Here the CDR3 reads CASSLAGRGDDTGELFF. The CDR3, as DNA: TGTGCCAGCAGCTTAGCGGGTAGGGGAGATGACACCGGGGAGCTGTTTTTT.

The chain has TRBV9 and TRBJ2-5, with unresolved D. The end of the DNA aligns better with TRBJ2-7, so the J call may be wrong. The CDR3 runs 13 residues. Germline CDR1 and CDR2: SGDLS and YYNGEE. CDR3: CASSVDGSYEQYF. As DNA, the CDR3 is TGTGCCAGCAGCGTAGACGGCTCCTACGAGCAGTACTTC.

Details on this clone: Relative to the germline gene, one junction end is altered; a read error may explain this. The rearrangement links TRBV28 to TRBJ1-5; D gene uncertain. This CDR3 spans 12 amino acids. Germline values: CDR1 MDHEN, CDR2 SYDVKM. The CDR3 DNA sequence: TGTGCCAACAGTCCTCCAAATCAGCCCCAGCATTTT. Its protein product is CANSPPNQPQHF.

V usage is TRBV4-3 and J usage is TRBJ2-3, with TRBD2 matching over 8 bases. The germline V gene has CDR1 LGHNA and CDR2 YSLEER. The CDR3 has 16 amino acids. With V trimmed by 2 bases and J by 0 bases, 4 bases remained unmatched. CDR3: CASSQSLADSTDTQYF. Here the CDR3 DNA reads TGCGCCAGCAGCCAATCACTAGCGGATAGCACAGATACGCAGTATTTT.

This chain joins TRBV19 and TRBJ2-7; no firm D call. The V and J ends lost 1 base and 0 bases respectively, with 10 bases between them. Germline V CDR1 and CDR2: LNHDA, SQIVND (reference sequence). The length of the CDR3 is 15 residues. In DNA form, the CDR3 reads TGTGCCAGTAGTATAGGGACGGGTAGCTCCTACGAGCAGTACTTC. It specifies CASSIGTGSSYEQYF.

The chain recombines TRBV5-4 with TRBJ2-1; 8 bases fit TRBD2. The junction had 8 bases not matched to a gene; V was cut back by 2 bases and J by 7 bases. This CDR3 contains 15 residues. From germline, CDR1 is SGHNT and CDR2 YYREEE (reference sequence). The CDR3 loop is CASSFYGTRTNEQFF. The CDR3, as DNA: TGTGCCAGCAGCTTTTACGGGACTAGAACAAATGAGCAGTTCTTC.

The chain combines TRBV28 with TRBJ2-7, with 7 bases that match TRBD1. CDR1 is MDHEN, CDR2 SYDVKM, per germline. V was pared by 6 bases and J by 6 bases, with 5 bases of the junction left unmatched. The CDR3 runs 12 residues. The chain's CDR3 is CASSPTGLEQYF. Written as DNA, the CDR3 is TGTGCCAGCAGCCCGACAGGGCTCGAGCAGTACTTC. Full variable domain (rest looked up from reference TRBV28 and TRBJ2-7): DVKVTQSSRYLVKRTGEKVFLECVQDMDHENMFWYRQDPGLGLRLIYFSYDVKMKEKGDIPEGYSVSREKKERFSLILESASTNQTSMYLCASSPTGLEQYFGPGTRLTVT.

As regards this clone: A much larger clone lies a single base off, so this may be a read error. Given the absence of the conserved phenylalanine or tryptophan at the CDR3 end, a read error is likely. The rearrangement links TRBV2 to TRBJ1-2, with D unclear. The CDR3 is 14 amino acids. The germline V and J ends were trimmed by 1 base and 4 bases, with 10 bases remaining between them. CDR1 and CDR2 from the germline V gene are SNHLY and FYNNEI. The CDR3 loop reads CASSEDSPIYGYTL. CDR3 in DNA: TGTGCCAGCAGTGAAGACAGCCCAATCTATGGCTACACCCTC.

The chain employs TRBV5-4 and TRBJ2-7; D might be TRBD1 or TRBD2, each matching 5 bases. The CDR3 sequence is 16 residues long. Trimming cost V 4 bases and J 0 bases, with 17 bases left between them. Per germline, CDR1 SGHNT and CDR2 YYREEE (reference sequence). DNA for the CDR3: TGTGCCAGCAGCCCCACCGGGACGGTAAGCTCCTACGAGCAGTACTTC. Protein sequence: CASSPTGTVSSYEQYF.

V gene TRBV27 combines with J gene TRBJ2-5; the match to TRBD1 covers 10 bases. The better agreement between TRBJ2-7 and the DNA end casts doubt on the J call. CDR3 length: 14 amino acids. The V gene's germline CDR1 is MNHEY and CDR2 SMNVEV (reference sequence). CDR3 amino acids: CASSSDRGRYEQYF. CDR3 coding DNA: TGTGCCAGCAGTTCTGACAGGGGGCGTTACGAGCAGTACTTC.